The subject of this entry is one TCR beta chain. The antigen remains undetermined. The assay was immunoSEQ multiplex PCR, and TCRdb's table has in-frame clones only and misses some. The sample has around 57,000 clones, none seen only once. Both groups were predominantly of Caucasian heritage. These data come from a study of T cell clonality in common variable immunodeficiency. Study observations and caveats: Patient heterogeneity in the CVID cohort limited correlations between repertoire features and clinical complications.

The sequenced sample was peripheral blood mononuclear cells. This receptor was obtained from a person between 18 and 75 years old in good health.

CDR3 residues: CASSYNRISNQPQYF. Partial CDR3 DNA: TGTGCCAGCAGTTACAACAGGATTAGCAATCAGCCG. The chain couples TRBV6-2 or TRBV6-3 to TRBJ2-3; possible D gene TRBD1, 5 bases. The read stops 3 residues short of the end of the CDR3; the missing end is completed from the germline J gene. CDR3 length equals 15 residues. Germline V CDR1 and CDR2: MNHEY, SVGEGT.